This TCR beta chain was documented in a study of graft-versus-host responses after intestinal transplantation. Study-level points and caveats: Recipient marrow showed GvH clones, some seen first in ileum or blood.

The CDR3 is 13 residues long. The germline V gene has CDR1 MGHDK and CDR2 SYGVNS. V lost 5 bases to trimming and J lost 5 bases, with 9 bases between them. Clones were sequenced by immunoSEQ multiplex PCR, and TCRdb holds only the in-frame ones, with some missing. The data show 85,000 to 100,000 clones, more than 85% seen once. Turning to this clone: The target antigen is unknown.

The chain links TRBV25-1 to TRBJ1-4; D call uncertain. The source of this sequence is a human donor who was the organ donor for an intestinal transplant. The specimen comprised unstimulated CD4+ T cells sorted from spleen or lymph node cells, sampled before transplant. CDR3 region: CASSQQLNEKLFF. As DNA, the CDR3 is TGTGCCAGCAGTCAACAGCTAAATGAAAAACTGTTTTTT.